Listed here are 29 T cell receptor beta chains from one sample, sequenced in a study of Ad26.COV2.S vaccination and SARS-CoV-2 variants. The assay was immunoSEQ multiplex PCR, and TCRdb's table has in-frame clones only and misses some. The sample shows roughly 400,000 clones, roughly 91% of them seen only once. The treatment here: 19 received Ad26.COV2.S at low or high dose, single or two shots; roughly 5 received placebo; per-sample allocation not given. Repertoires come from day 63 after the first vaccine or placebo injection. This specimen was peripheral blood, taken in a trial of Ad26.COV2.S vaccine versus placebo. The receptors originated from a person aged 18 to 59 who received the Ad26.COV2.S COVID-19 vaccine or a placebo.

The J gene is TRBJ1-2, the V gene TRBV9; TRBD1 is a possible D gene (5 bases). CDR3 size: 15 residues. In germline, CDR1 is SGDLS, CDR2 YYNGEE. Trimming removed 0 bases from V and 4 bases from J, with 13 bases in between. The CDR3 DNA is TGTGCCAGCAGCGTAGGAACCCGCGGGGGCTATGGCTACACCTTC. This gives the protein CASSVGTRGGYGYTF.

The chain links TRBV28 to TRBJ2-1; 10 bases map to TRBD2. This CDR3 has 15 residues. Germline loops: CDR1 MDHEN, CDR2 SYDVKM. Trimming at V came to 3 bases and at J to 8 bases, leaving 7 bases not matched to a gene. CDR3: CASSFLSSGGDEQFF. Written as DNA, the CDR3 is TGTGCCAGCAGTTTCTTGTCGAGCGGGGGGGATGAGCAGTTCTTC.

The CDR3 spells CASSFPDRATNEKLFF. CDR3 in DNA: TGTGCCAGCAGCTTCCCGGACAGAGCAACTAATGAAAAACTGTTTTTT. This chain connects TRBV7-9 to TRBJ1-4; tentative D call: TRBD1 (6 bases). The germline V and J ends were trimmed by 3 bases and 0 bases, with 11 bases remaining between them. Germline V gene lookup returns CDR1 SEHNR and CDR2 FQNEAQ (reference sequence). The CDR3 covers 16 residues.

A remark on this clone: Other nucleotide sequences from this sample produce the same CDR3. The chain has TRBV27 and TRBJ2-1; 7 nucleotides agree with TRBD2. In germline, CDR1 is MNHEY, CDR2 SMNVEV (reference sequence). The CDR3 has 13 residues. V shed 5 bases and J 5 bases; nucleotides not matched to a gene: 3. DNA of the CDR3: TGTGCCAGCAGTCCCGGGACTAACAATGAGCAGTTCTTC. It codes for CASSPGTNNEQFF.

The genes are TRBV7-2 and TRBJ2-3, with D perhaps TRBD2 (5 bases). Trimming shortened V by 3 bases and J by 1 base, and 11 bases separated the two germline ends. The CDR3 extends over 15 amino acids. The germline V gene has CDR1 SGHTA and CDR2 FQGNSA. The CDR3: CASSFQSSGTDTQYF. Written as DNA, the CDR3 is TGTGCCAGCAGCTTTCAAAGTAGCGGCACAGATACGCAGTATTTT.

The V and J genes are TRBV10-3 and TRBJ2-5; 10 bases are shared with TRBD1. Germline loops: CDR1 ENHRY, CDR2 SYGVKD. The length of the CDR3 is 14 residues. V lost 5 bases and J lost 4; bases outside the gene matches: 4. In DNA, the CDR3 is TGTGCCATCAGTCCTGGACAGGGGGGAGAGACCCAGTACTTC. It encodes CAISPGQGGETQYF.

This clone has a handful of counts. This sequence joins TRBV27 and TRBJ2-2; 8 bases align to TRBD2. Germline values: CDR1 MNHEY, CDR2 SMNVEV (reference sequence). The trim removed 6 bases at V and 4 bases at J, leaving 7 bases unmatched. The CDR3 runs 15 residues. The CDR3 sequence is CASRLTSVLTGELFF. Here the CDR3 DNA reads TGTGCCAGCAGATTGACTAGCGTCCTCACCGGGGAGCTGTTTTTT.

The rearrangement links TRBV21-1 to TRBJ2-7; TRBD2 is taken as the D call from the table, unchecked against the DNA. TRBV21-1 is listed as a pseudogene. The CDR3 is 13 amino acids. The CDR3 spells CASKAGGPYEQYF. CDR3 in DNA: TGTGCCAGCAAGGCGGGAGGGCCCTACGAGCAGTACTTC.

The rearrangement joins TRBV15 to TRBJ2-1; perhaps TRBD2 as D (6 bases). CDR1 LNHNV and CDR2 YYDKDF come from the germline V gene (reference sequence). This CDR3 is 17 amino acids long. Trimming shortened V by 0 bases and J by 8 bases, and 20 bases separated the two germline ends. The CDR3 here is CATSREKTRGRGDEQFF. DNA of the CDR3: TGTGCCACCAGCAGAGAGAAAACTCGGGGGAGAGGGGATGAGCAGTTCTTC.

This chain connects TRBV25-1 to TRBJ2-7; 7 bases fit TRBD1. CDR1 and CDR2 (germline): MGHDK, SYGVNS. Losses at the gene ends were 3 bases for V and 7 bases for J; bases not matched to a gene: 12. The CDR3 consists of 15 residues. In DNA form, the CDR3 reads TGTGCCAGCAGTGACTTCCCCTTGGACAGGAGTGAGCAGTACTTC. Its translation is CASSDFPLDRSEQYF.

The chain combines TRBV7-6 with TRBJ1-1, with TRBD1 matching over 9 bases. The junction had 10 bases not matched to a gene; V was cut back by 5 bases and J by 0 bases. The germline V gene has CDR1 SGHVS and CDR2 FNYEAQ. The CDR3 extends over 17 amino acids. The CDR3 is CASSTGGVLLMNTEAFF. As DNA, the CDR3 is TGTGCCAGCAGCACAGGGGGCGTCTTGCTCATGAACACTGAAGCTTTCTTT.

J is TRBJ2-7 and V is TRBV2; TRBD1 might be the D (6 bases). There are 13 residues in the CDR3. V lost 9 bases and J lost 6, with 18 bases in between. Germline V gives CDR1 SNHLY, CDR2 FYNNEI. CDR3 amino acids: CASQVQGLGEQYF. CDR3 DNA sequence: TGTGCCAGTCAAGTACAGGGTTTGGGCGAGCAGTACTTC. Variable domain in full (rest from reference TRBV2 and TRBJ2-7): EPEVTQTPSHQVTQMGQEVILRCVPISNHLYFYWYRQILGQKVEFLVSFYNNEISEKSEIFDDQFSVERPDGSNFTLKIRSTKLEDSAMYFCASQVQGLGEQYFGPGTRLTVT.

This clone has just a few counts. The V gene is TRBV28, the J gene TRBJ2-2, with 8 bases aligning to TRBD2. The ends lost 6 bases at V and 3 bases at J; junction bases unmatched: 9. In germline, CDR1 is MDHEN, CDR2 SYDVKM. The CDR3 length is 16 residues. The CDR3 region is CASRPPGLGYTGELFF. CDR3 DNA: TGTGCCAGCAGACCTCCGGGACTAGGGTACACCGGGGAGCTGTTTTTT.

The chain recombines TRBV7-3 with TRBJ2-3; D unresolved. Germline-derived CDR1 and CDR2 are SGHTA and FQGTGA. The V gene lost 6 bases and the J gene lost 0 bases, with 16 bases spanning the gap. The CDR3 extends over 16 amino acids. Written as DNA, the CDR3 is TGTGCCAGCAGTCGCCGGGCAGCCCCTAGCACAGATACGCAGTATTTT. This sequence encodes CASSRRAAPSTDTQYF.

This chain connects TRBV7-8 to TRBJ2-7, with 7 bases fitting TRBD2. This CDR3 has 16 amino acids. In germline, CDR1 is SGHVS, CDR2 FQNEAQ. V lost 4 bases to trimming and J lost 2 bases; unmatched junction nucleotides: 11. This CDR3 reads CASSSVPGGETYEQYF. DNA for the CDR3: TGTGCCAGCAGCTCCGTCCCTGGGGGGGAAACCTACGAGCAGTACTTC.

The chain has TRBV2 and TRBJ1-2; tentatively, D is TRBD1 (6 bases). Between the trimmed V and J ends, which lost 0 bases and 8 bases, there was a span of 13 bases. The CDR3 is 14 residues long. CDR1 SNHLY and CDR2 FYNNEI come from the germline V gene. CDR3 region: CASSEAAGAGGYTF. The CDR3 bases are TGTGCCAGCAGTGAAGCCGCAGGGGCCGGGGGCTACACCTTC.

This sequence joins TRBV4-2 and TRBJ2-2; D call uncertain. The CDR3 has 15 amino acids. V was trimmed by 4 bases and J by 6 bases, leaving 15 bases between them. CDR1 and CDR2 (germline): LGHNA, YNFKEQ. The CDR3 protein is CASSPTSPPSGELFF. CDR3 DNA: TGTGCCAGCAGCCCCACCAGCCCCCCATCCGGGGAGCTGTTTTTT.

For this clone: The identical CDR3 is also encoded by other nucleotide sequences in the sample. This rearrangement joins TRBV7-9 to TRBJ2-1; D tentatively reads TRBD1 or TRBD2 (5 bases each). The V gene's germline CDR1 is SEHNR and CDR2 FQNEAQ (reference sequence). The V end was cut by 6 bases, the J end by 4 bases, with 10 bases between. This CDR3 has 13 residues. The chain's CDR3 is CASSSDSYNEQFF. The CDR3 region has the DNA TGTGCCAGCAGTAGCGACAGTTACAATGAGCAGTTCTTC. Based on the CDR3 plus reference TRBV7-9 and TRBJ2-1, the full variable domain is DTGVSQNPRHKITKRGQNVTFRCDPISEHNRLYWYRQTLGQGPEFLTYFQNEAQLEKSRLLSDRFSAERPKGSFSTLEIQRTEQGDSAMYLCASSSDSYNEQFFGPGTRLTVL.

The V call is TRBV7-2, the J call TRBJ1-5; 7 bases map to TRBD1. The junction had 7 bases not matched to a gene; V was cut back by 5 bases and J by 6 bases. The germline CDR1 and CDR2 sequences are SGHTA and FQGNSA. CDR3 length: 14 residues. CDR3 in DNA: TGTGCCAGCAGCGGCCGAGGGGGCGGTCAGCCCCAGCATTTT. Residues: CASSGRGGGQPQHF.

The chain joins TRBV4-3 to TRBJ2-2; D unresolved. The CDR3 is 16 residues long. Germline V gene sequence: CDR1 LGHNA, CDR2 YSLEER. Trimming removed 1 base at V and 0 bases at J, with 9 bases between. The CDR3 bases are TGCGCCAGCAGCCAAGGTTGGGGAACGAACACCGGGGAGCTGTTTTTT. Its translation: CASSQGWGTNTGELFF.

This clone came up once. This sequence joins TRBV6-2 or TRBV6-3 and TRBJ2-3; 9 positions agree with TRBD2. Germline V CDR1 and CDR2: MNHEY, SVGEGT. The CDR3 runs 18 residues. With V trimmed by 5 bases and J by 3 bases, 15 bases remained unmatched. Written as DNA, the CDR3 is TGTGCCAGCAGTCGTCAAACGTCGGGGACTAGCTTAACAGATACGCAGTATTTT. Amino acid sequence: CASSRQTSGTSLTDTQYF.

The rearrangement joins TRBV7-9 to TRBJ2-2; D not resolved. The CDR3 loop spans 16 amino acids. V was cut by 4 bases and J by 7 bases, with 19 bases left in between. Germline V gives CDR1 SEHNR, CDR2 FQNEAQ (reference sequence). Here the CDR3 DNA reads TGTGCCAGCAGCTCTTGGTCCCAATCAAGCTACGGGGAGCTGTTTTTT. This sequence encodes CASSSWSQSSYGELFF.

This clone was recorded once. CDR3 region: CASTTVAGEAGELFF. The CDR3 DNA follows: TGTGCCAGCACTACCGTAGCGGGAGAAGCCGGGGAGCTGTTTTTT. The chain couples TRBV7-8 to TRBJ2-2; 9 nucleotides line up with TRBD2. Germline CDR1 and CDR2: SGHVS and FQNEAQ. This CDR3 is built from 15 residues. Trimming cost V 7 bases and J 6 bases; bases outside gene matches: 9.

This chain uses TRBV6-1 with TRBJ2-3; a weak D match, TRBD2 (5 bases). The germline gives CDR1 MNHNS, CDR2 SASEGT. Trimming took 0 bases from V and 8 from J, leaving 27 bases between them. CDR3 length: 19 residues. The CDR3 protein is CASSEARRGRIGPNRTQYF. The CDR3 DNA is TGTGCCAGCAGTGAAGCAAGGAGAGGGCGGATCGGGCCAAATCGTACGCAGTATTTT.

This chain joins TRBV4-2 and TRBJ2-5; D gene uncertain. Germline V gives CDR1 LGHNA, CDR2 YNFKEQ. This CDR3 spans 13 amino acids. Trimming pared 0 bases from V and 5 bases from J, leaving 7 bases between. The CDR3 here is CASSQDGRETQYF. For the CDR3, the DNA is TGTGCCAGCAGCCAAGATGGGCGGGAGACCCAGTACTTC.

In its sample, this clone was seen a few times. V usage is TRBV7-3 and J usage is TRBJ2-2; 7 bases are a match to TRBD1. V dropped 5 bases and J dropped 0; count of bases not matched to a gene: 9. Germline V lookup: CDR1 SGHTA, CDR2 FQGTGA. CDR3 size: 17 residues. CDR3 protein: CASSRLGTAANTGELFF. CDR3 nucleotides: TGTGCCAGCAGCCGTTTAGGGACAGCCGCGAACACCGGGGAGCTGTTTTTT.

The chain joins TRBV21-1 to TRBJ2-1; the D call TRBD2 from the table was never checked on the DNA. TRBV21-1 has pseudogene status. CDR3 length equals 17 residues. CDR3 region: CASSKVASGRLYNEQFF. The CDR3 DNA reads as TGTGCCAGCAGCAAAGTGGCTAGCGGGAGGTTGTACAATGAGCAGTTCTTC.

This chain links TRBV7-9 with TRBJ2-7; TRBD2 aligns across 13 bases. Looked up from germline, CDR1 is SEHNR and CDR2 is FQNEAQ (reference sequence). The CDR3 sequence is 18 residues long. Germline trimming cut 1 base from V and 3 bases from J; bases unmatched to any gene: 9. CDR3 sequence: CASSLGTSGRAISYEQYF. In DNA form, the CDR3 reads TGTGCCAGCAGCTTAGGAACTAGCGGGAGGGCCATAAGCTACGAGCAGTACTTC.

This chain links TRBV19 with TRBJ2-5, with D tentatively TRBD2 (6 bases). Germline-derived CDR1 and CDR2 are LNHDA and SQIVND (reference sequence). This CDR3 comprises 16 residues. V was trimmed by 6 bases and J by 1 base, leaving 18 bases between them. The CDR3 DNA is TGTGCCAGTAGCCAGGGCTGGGACTTCTCCCAAGAGACCCAGTACTTC. This codes for CASSQGWDFSQETQYF.